These 13 T cell receptor beta chains originate from one sample sequenced in a study of T cells after yellow fever vaccination. TCRdb reprocessed the 5' RACE reads via MiXCR and lists one record per CDR3 protein. The sample lists about 52,000 distinct CDR3 sequences, more than 6.5% occurring once. The sample here was CD8+ T cells not binding an NS4B(214-222) dextramer, sorted from PBMCs, taken roughly 45 days after the first yellow fever vaccination. These TCRs come from a man younger than 35 who received the YFV17D yellow fever vaccine.

This clonotype was detected many times. For the CDR3, the DNA is TGTGCCAGCAATTTGGGGGGTTCTGGGGCCAACGTCCTGACTTTC. Amino acids: CASNLGGSGANVLTF. The rearrangement uses TRBV12-3 or TRBV12-4 and TRBJ2-6, with D perhaps TRBD2 (6 bases). This CDR3 spans 15 amino acids. Deletions cut 7 bases from V and 1 base from J, with 11 bases between.

The sample holds a few counts of this clonotype. The chain uses TRBV19 and TRBJ2-6, with no clear D. Trimming removed 2 bases from V and 2 bases from J, with 7 bases in between. CDR3 length: 15 amino acids. CDR1 and CDR2 from the germline V gene are LNHDA and SQIVND (reference sequence). CDR3 coding DNA: TGTGCCAGTAGTATATCGCGTGCTGGGGCCAACGTCCTGACTTTC. Translating gives CASSISRAGANVLTF.

This chain uses TRBV28 with TRBJ2-5; no firm D call. The germline CDR1 and CDR2 sequences are MDHEN and SYDVKM. This CDR3 spans 13 amino acids. The ends were cut back, 6 bases at V and 0 bases at J, with 8 bases in the middle. The CDR3 spells CASSPTDQETQYF. The DNA for the CDR3 is TGTGCCAGCAGCCCGACGGACCAAGAGACCCAGTACTTC.

This clonotype came up many times. The rearrangement joins TRBV20-1 to TRBJ2-2, with a tentative D call TRBD2 (6 bases). Germline V lookup: CDR1 DFQATT, CDR2 SNEGSKA (reference sequence). Trimming left V 4 bases short and J 1 base short, with 16 bases between. The CDR3 consists of 16 residues. DNA of the CDR3: TGCAGTGCTACGGCGGGACCTACACTGAACACCGGGGAGCTGTTTTTT. It is translated as CSATAGPTLNTGELFF.

The table lists this clonotype with many counts. V is TRBV5-4 and J is TRBJ2-1; D not resolved. CDR3 length equals 17 residues. V lost 4 bases, J lost 7 bases, and 24 bases lay in between. Germline loops: CDR1 SGHNT, CDR2 YYREEE (reference sequence). CDR3 in amino acids: CASSHPGETSPGNEQFF. In DNA, the CDR3 is TGTGCCAGCAGCCATCCTGGTGAAACCTCACCCGGGAATGAGCAGTTCTTC.

The table lists this clonotype with many counts. The chain combines TRBV29-1 with TRBJ1-1, with D unresolved. The germline V and J ends were trimmed by 4 bases and 6 bases, with 9 bases remaining between them. Germline V gene sequence: CDR1 SQVTM, CDR2 ANQGSEA. The CDR3 runs to 11 residues. CDR3 sequence: CSVGLGAEAFF. The CDR3 nucleotides read TGCAGCGTTGGCCTCGGGGCTGAAGCTTTCTTT.

This rearrangement joins TRBV6-4 to TRBJ2-3; TRBD2 aligns across 9 bases. Germline V gene sequence: CDR1 MRHNA, CDR2 SNTAGT. CDR3 length: 15 amino acids. With 0 bases clipped from V and 4 bases from J, the junction kept 2 bases outside the gene matches. The CDR3 region has the DNA TGTGCCAGCAGTGACTCAGGCGGGGGGGCAGATACGCAGTATTTT. Translating it yields CASSDSGGGADTQYF.

The chain links TRBV5-6 to TRBJ2-7; D call uncertain. There are 15 residues in the CDR3. The V and J ends lost 1 base and 0 bases respectively, with 11 bases between them. CDR1 is SGHDT, CDR2 YYEEEE, per germline. CDR3 sequence reads: CASSLRITSSYEQYF. The CDR3, as DNA: TGTGCCAGCAGCTTGCGCATAACGAGCTCCTACGAGCAGTACTTC.

This clonotype showed up just a few times. The gene calls are TRBV23-1 and TRBJ2-7, with D possibly being TRBD1 (6 bases). TRBV23-1 is treated as an ORF (open reading frame) with a function not yet certain. The CDR3 length is 14 residues. Trimming took 0 bases from V and 2 from J, leaving 8 bases between them. CDR3 region: CASSQSWTAYEQYF. In nucleotides, the CDR3 is TGCGCCAGCAGTCAATCGTGGACAGCCTACGAGCAGTACTTC.

This clonotype came up many times. This chain joins TRBV6-5 and TRBJ2-5; 9 nucleotides align to TRBD2. CDR1 MNHEY and CDR2 SVGAGI come from the germline V gene. Trimming at V came to 5 bases and at J to 1 base, leaving 8 bases not matched to a gene. The CDR3 sequence is 16 residues long. For the CDR3, the DNA is TGTGCCAGCAGTCCAATAGCGGGGGACACCCAAGAGACCCAGTACTTC. This gives the protein CASSPIAGDTQETQYF.

This chain links TRBV6-1 with TRBJ1-4; 7 nucleotides line up with TRBD1. This CDR3 is 16 amino acids long. The germline V gene encodes CDR1 MNHNS and CDR2 SASEGT. The ends lost 6 bases at V and 3 bases at J; junction bases unmatched: 10. The CDR3 is CASSRDREGPNEKLFF. The CDR3, as DNA: TGTGCCAGCAGCCGCGACAGGGAAGGTCCTAATGAAAAACTGTTTTTT.

This clonotype was counted only a few times. The chain is built from TRBV4-3 and TRBJ1-5; D unresolved. The CDR3 spans 15 residues. Trimming removed 4 bases from V and 0 bases from J, with 10 bases in between. Per the germline V gene, CDR1 is LGHNA and CDR2 is YSLEER. This chain's CDR3 is CASSRRWGSNQPQHF. In DNA, the CDR3 is TGCGCCAGCAGCCGCCGGTGGGGTAGCAATCAGCCCCAGCATTTT.

This clonotype was seen once. V usage is TRBV27 and J usage is TRBJ2-1, with 9 bases identical to TRBD2. The CDR3 covers 16 residues. The ends lost 5 bases at V and 5 bases at J; junction bases unmatched: 10. Germline CDR1 reads MNHEY; CDR2 reads SMNVEV (reference sequence). The CDR3 nucleotides are TGTGCCAGCAGTCCGAGGTTAGCGGGGGACCACAATGAGCAGTTCTTC. Its translation is CASSPRLAGDHNEQFF.